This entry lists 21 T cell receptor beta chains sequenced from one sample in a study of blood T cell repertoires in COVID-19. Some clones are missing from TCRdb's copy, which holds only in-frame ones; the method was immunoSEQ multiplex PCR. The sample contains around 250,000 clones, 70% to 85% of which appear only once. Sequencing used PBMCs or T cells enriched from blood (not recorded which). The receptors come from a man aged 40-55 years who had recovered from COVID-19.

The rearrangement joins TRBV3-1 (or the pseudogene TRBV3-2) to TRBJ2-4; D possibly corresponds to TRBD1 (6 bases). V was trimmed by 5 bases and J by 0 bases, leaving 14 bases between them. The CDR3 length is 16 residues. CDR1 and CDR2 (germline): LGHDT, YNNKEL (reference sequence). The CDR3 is CASSGRDNLAKNIQYF. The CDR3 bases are TGTGCCAGCAGCGGACGGGACAATTTAGCCAAAAACATTCAGTACTTC.

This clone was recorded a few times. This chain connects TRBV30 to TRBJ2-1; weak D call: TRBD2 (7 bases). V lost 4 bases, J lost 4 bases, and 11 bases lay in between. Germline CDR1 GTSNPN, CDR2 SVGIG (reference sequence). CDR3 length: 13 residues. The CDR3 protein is CAWKGGSYNEQFF. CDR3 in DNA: TGTGCCTGGAAGGGGGGGTCTTACAATGAGCAGTTCTTC.

Here the CDR3 reads CASSFGIRGRSLYEQYF. The CDR3 DNA follows: TGTGCCAGCAGTTTCGGGATAAGGGGGCGTTCTCTCTACGAGCAGTACTTC. This sequence joins TRBV27 and TRBJ2-7, with 7 bases matching TRBD1. The CDR3 spans 17 residues. The V and J ends lost 3 bases and 3 bases, in that order; junction bases with no gene match: 14. The germline gives CDR1 MNHEY, CDR2 SMNVEV (reference sequence).

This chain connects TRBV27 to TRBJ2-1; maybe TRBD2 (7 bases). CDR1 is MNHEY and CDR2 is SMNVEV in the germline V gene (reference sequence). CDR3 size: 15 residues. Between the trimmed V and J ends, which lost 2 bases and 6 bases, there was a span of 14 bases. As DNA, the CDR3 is TGTGCCAGCAGTTTACGGGGGGCGCTCCCCAATGAGCAGTTCTTC. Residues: CASSLRGALPNEQFF.

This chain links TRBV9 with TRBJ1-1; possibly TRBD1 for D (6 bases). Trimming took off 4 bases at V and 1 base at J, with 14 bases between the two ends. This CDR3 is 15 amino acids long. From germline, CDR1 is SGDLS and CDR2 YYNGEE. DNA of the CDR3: TGTGCCAGCAGCCCGAGAGGGGGTCCGAACACTGAAGCTTTCTTT. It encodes CASSPRGGPNTEAFF. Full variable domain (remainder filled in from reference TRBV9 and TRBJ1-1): DSGVTQTPKHLITATGQRVTLRCSPRSGDLSVYWYQQSLDQGLQFLIQYYNGEERAKGNILERFSAQQFPDLHSELNLSSLELGDSALYFCASSPRGGPNTEAFFGQGTRLTVV.

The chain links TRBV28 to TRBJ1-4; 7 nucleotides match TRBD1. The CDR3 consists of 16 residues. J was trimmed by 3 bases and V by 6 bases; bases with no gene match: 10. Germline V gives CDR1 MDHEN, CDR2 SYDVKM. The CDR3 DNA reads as TGTGCCAGCAGGGAGGAATCTGGGACAGCTAATGAAAAACTGTTTTTT. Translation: CASREESGTANEKLFF.

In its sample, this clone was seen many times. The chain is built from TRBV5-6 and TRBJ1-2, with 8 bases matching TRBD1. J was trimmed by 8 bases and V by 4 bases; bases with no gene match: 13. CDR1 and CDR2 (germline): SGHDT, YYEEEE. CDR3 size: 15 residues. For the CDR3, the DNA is TGTGCCAGCAGCCCCGGGACAGGAGGAGGCAGGGGCTACACCTTC. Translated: CASSPGTGGGRGYTF. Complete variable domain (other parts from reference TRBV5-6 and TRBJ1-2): DAGVTQSPTHLIKTRGQQVTLRCSPKSGHDTVSWYQQALGQGPQFIFQYYEEEERQRGNFPDRFSGHQFPNYSSELNVNALLLGDSALYLCASSPGTGGGRGYTFGSGTRLTVV.

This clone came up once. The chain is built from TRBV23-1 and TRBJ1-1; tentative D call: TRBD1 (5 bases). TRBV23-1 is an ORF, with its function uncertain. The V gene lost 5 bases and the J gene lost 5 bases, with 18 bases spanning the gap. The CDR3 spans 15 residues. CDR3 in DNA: TGCGCCAGCAGTTTCCTTCATCGGGGGTGGACTGAAGCTTTCTTT. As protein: CASSFLHRGWTEAFF.

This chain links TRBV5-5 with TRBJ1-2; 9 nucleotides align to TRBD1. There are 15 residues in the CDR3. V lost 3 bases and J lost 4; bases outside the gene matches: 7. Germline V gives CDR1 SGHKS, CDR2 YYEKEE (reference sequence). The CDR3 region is CASSSGTGYTYGYTF. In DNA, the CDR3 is TGTGCCAGCAGCTCCGGGACAGGGTACACCTATGGCTACACCTTC.

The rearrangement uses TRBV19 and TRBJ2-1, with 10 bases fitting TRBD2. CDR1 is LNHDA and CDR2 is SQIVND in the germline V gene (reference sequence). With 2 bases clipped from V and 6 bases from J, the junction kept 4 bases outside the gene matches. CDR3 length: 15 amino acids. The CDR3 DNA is TGTGCCAGTAGTATATCGGCTAGCGGGAGCAATGAGCAGTTCTTC. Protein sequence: CASSISASGSNEQFF.

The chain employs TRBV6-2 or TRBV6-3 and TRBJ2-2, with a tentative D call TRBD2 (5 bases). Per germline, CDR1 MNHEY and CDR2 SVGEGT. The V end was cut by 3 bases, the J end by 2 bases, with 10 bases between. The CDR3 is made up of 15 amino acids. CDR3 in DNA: TGTGCCAGCAGTTATTCCGGGAAAAACACCGGGGAGCTGTTTTTT. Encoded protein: CASSYSGKNTGELFF.

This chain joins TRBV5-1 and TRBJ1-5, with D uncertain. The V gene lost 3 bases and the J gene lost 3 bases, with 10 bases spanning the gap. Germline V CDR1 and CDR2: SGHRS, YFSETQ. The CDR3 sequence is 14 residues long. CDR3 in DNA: TGCGCCAGCAGCTCCGGGGAACTCAATCAGCCCCAGCATTTT. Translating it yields CASSSGELNQPQHF.

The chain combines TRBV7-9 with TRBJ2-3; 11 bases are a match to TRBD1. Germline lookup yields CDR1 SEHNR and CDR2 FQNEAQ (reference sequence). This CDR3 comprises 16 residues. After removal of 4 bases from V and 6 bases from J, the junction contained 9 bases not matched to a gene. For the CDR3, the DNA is TGTGCCAGCAGCTCAAGGACAGGGGGCCCGTTGGATACGCAGTATTTT. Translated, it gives CASSSRTGGPLDTQYF.

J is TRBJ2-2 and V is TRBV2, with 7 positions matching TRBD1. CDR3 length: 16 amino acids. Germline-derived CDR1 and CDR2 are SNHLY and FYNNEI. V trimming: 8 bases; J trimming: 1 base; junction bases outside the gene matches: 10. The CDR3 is CASSPAGTENTGELFF. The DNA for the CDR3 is TGTGCCAGCTCCCCCGCCGGGACAGAGAACACCGGGGAGCTGTTTTTT.

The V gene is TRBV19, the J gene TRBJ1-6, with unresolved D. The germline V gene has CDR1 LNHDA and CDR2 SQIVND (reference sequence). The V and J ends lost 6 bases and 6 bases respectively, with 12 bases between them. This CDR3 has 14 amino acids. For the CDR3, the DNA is TGTGCCAGTAGGGACGGGAAATCTAATTCACCCCTCCACTTT. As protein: CASRDGKSNSPLHF.

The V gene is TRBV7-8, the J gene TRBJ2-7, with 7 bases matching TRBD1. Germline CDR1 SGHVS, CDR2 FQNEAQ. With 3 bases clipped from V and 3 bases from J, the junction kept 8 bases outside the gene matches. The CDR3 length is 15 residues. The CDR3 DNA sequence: TGTGCCAGCAGCTTGACCGGGACAGCCCTCTACGAGCAGTACTTC. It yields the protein CASSLTGTALYEQYF.

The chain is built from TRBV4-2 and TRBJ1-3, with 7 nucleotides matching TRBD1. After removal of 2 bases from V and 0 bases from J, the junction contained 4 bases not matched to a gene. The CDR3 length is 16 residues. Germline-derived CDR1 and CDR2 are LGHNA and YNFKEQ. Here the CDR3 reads CASSQRQGFSGNTIYF. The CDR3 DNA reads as TGTGCCAGCAGCCAACGACAGGGTTTCTCTGGAAACACCATATATTTT.

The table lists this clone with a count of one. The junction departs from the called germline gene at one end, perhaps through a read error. CDR3 residues: CASNLGSPRDTQYF. The CDR3 bases are TGTGCCAGCAATTTAGGGAGCCCCAGGGATACGCAGTATTTT. This chain joins TRBV28 and TRBJ2-3, with D possibly being TRBD2 (5 bases). Germline-derived CDR1 and CDR2 are MDHEN and SYDVKM. The CDR3 spans 14 residues. The full variable domain, in which reference TRBV28 and TRBJ2-3 provide the parts outside the CDR3, is DVKVTQSSRYLVKRTGEKVFLECVQDMDHENMFWYRQDPGLGLRLIYFSYDVKMKEKGDIPEGYSVSREKKERFSLILESASTNQTSMYLCASNLGSPRDTQYFGPGTRLTVL.

The CDR3 nucleotides read TGCGCCAGCAGTGCTAGCGGGAGGGCGGAGACCCAGTACTTC. Protein product: CASSASGRAETQYF. J is TRBJ2-5 and V is TRBV5-1; TRBD2 matches 12 bases. J gave up 5 bases and V 5 bases, and 4 bases lay outside the gene matches. The CDR3 contains 14 residues. Germline CDR1 and CDR2: SGHRS and YFSETQ.

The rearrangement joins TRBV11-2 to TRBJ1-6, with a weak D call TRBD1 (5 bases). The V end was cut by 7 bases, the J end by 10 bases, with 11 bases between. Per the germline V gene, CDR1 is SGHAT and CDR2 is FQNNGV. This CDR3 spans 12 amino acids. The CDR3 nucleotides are TGTGCCAGCAAAGGGGAAAAATCACCCCTCCACTTT. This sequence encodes CASKGEKSPLHF.

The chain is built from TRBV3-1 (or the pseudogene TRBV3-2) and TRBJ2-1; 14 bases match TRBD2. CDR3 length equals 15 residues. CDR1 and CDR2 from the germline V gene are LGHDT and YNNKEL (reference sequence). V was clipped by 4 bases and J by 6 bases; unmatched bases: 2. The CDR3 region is CASSPGTSGGNEQFF. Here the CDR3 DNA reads TGTGCCAGCAGCCCAGGGACTAGCGGGGGCAATGAGCAGTTCTTC.